This TCR beta chain is from a study of beta chain features in type 1 diabetes. Study context: Age and gender were similar between patients and healthy donors, as were cell yields.

The study, taken as a whole, reports: Moderate but significant shortening of TCRB CDR3s was recorded in all four CD4+ subsets from Type 1 diabetes patients.

This clone appeared a few times. The antigen is unknown. Expressed TCRB transcripts were sequenced, since all the RNA that had been isolated was reverse transcribed. Assay: immunoSEQ multiplex PCR; the TCRdb copy retains only in-frame clones and omits some. The sample includes over 200,000 clones, roughly 10% of them seen just once. The V and J ends lost 1 base and 5 bases respectively, with 8 bases between them. The CDR3 has 13 residues. In germline, CDR1 is SGHTA, CDR2 FQGNSA. The sequenced sample consisted of naive CD4+ T cells from blood. This sequence joins TRBV7-2 and TRBJ1-1; D uncertain. This clonotype was obtained from a man aged 30 to 39 with type 1 diabetes. Written as DNA, the CDR3 is TGTGCCAGCAGCTTAGACCGAGGGACTGAAGCTTTCTTT. Its protein product is CASSLDRGTEAFF.